The clone carrying this T cell receptor beta chain has only a few counts. This sample stems from a study of spatial heterogeneity in lung cancer. Looking at the study overall: Raw-read counts averaged over ten per unique TCR and UMI combination.

The CDR3 loop spans 16 amino acids. The germline gives CDR1 LNHDA, CDR2 SQIVND (reference sequence). The V and J ends lost 5 bases and 5 bases, in that order; junction bases with no gene match: 10. TCR cDNA molecules were tagged individually, and each one carried a unique molecular identifier. TCRdb reprocessed the 5' RACE reads via MiXCR and lists one record per CDR3 protein. The data contain roughly 48,000 distinct CDR3 sequences, under 6% of them singletons. Time point reported: sample taken at primary tumor resection. A total of around 72 untreated early-stage non-small cell lung cancer patients served as donors.

The receptor was derived from a male donor with early-stage non-small cell lung cancer. The chain carries TRBV19 and TRBJ2-5; TRBD2 matches 11 bases. The source was PBMCs, collected at surgery. CDR3 amino acids: CASSPSLAGGWETQYF. The DNA of the CDR3 is TGTGCCAGTAGTCCCTCCCTAGCGGGAGGTTGGGAGACCCAGTACTTC.